This T cell receptor beta chain was captured in a study of human T cells and chemical hapten exposure. This clonotype was recorded many times. TCRdb called the RACE reads again in MiXCR, with one record for every CDR3 protein. This sample has more than 75,000 distinct CDR3 sequences, with roughly 9.1% found just once. The V end was cut by 4 bases, the J end by 1 base, with 7 bases between. Per germline, CDR1 SEHNR and CDR2 FQNEAQ (reference sequence). The CDR3 covers 13 residues. Time point reported: pre-sensitization, week 0. As to treatment: therapeutic diphenylcyclopropenone sensitization with weekly scalp DPC.

This specimen was whole blood, taken in connection with sensitization to the hapten diphenylcyclopropenone (DPC). The genes are TRBV7-9 and TRBJ1-1; D gene unclear. The sequence came from a woman in her 40s with alopecia areata. Some clones in this sample may be carry-over from other donors' samples. CDR3 sequence (DNA): TGTGCCAGCAGCTGGGCAGAGAACACTGAAGCTTTCTTT. This sequence encodes CASSWAENTEAFF.